This T cell receptor (beta chain) is drawn from a study of cytomegalovirus exposure and HLA in healthy donors. Across the study: Falling in the Caucasian-associated ancestry cluster were roughly 86% of 350 to 400 genotyped donors.

Germline loops: CDR1 SGHRS, CDR2 YFSETQ. The CDR3 sequence is 16 residues long. V shed 0 bases and J 3 bases; nucleotides not matched to a gene: 3. PCR involved 60 Vbeta and 13 Jbeta primers. Measured with immunoSEQ multiplex PCR; TCRdb has only the in-frame clones, and not every one. The sample carries over 150,000 clones, 80% recorded once. Study conclusions and caveats: TCR beta sequences reportedly predicted most subjects' HLA-A and HLA-B alleles accurately. Within an earlier analysis, most TCR beta V segments proved productive either about 87% or about 30% of the time.

With respect to this clone: The antigen is undetermined.

V is TRBV5-1 and J is TRBJ2-3; 11 bases line up with TRBD2. The material sequenced was PBMCs. The receptor was derived from a human donor in good health. The CDR3 coding sequence is TGCGCCAGCAGCTTGGTGACTAGCGGGGCAACAGATACGCAGTATTTT. It translates to CASSLVTSGATDTQYF.